A single T cell receptor beta chain is shown here with its context. Its antigen is not known. The sample originates from a study of siplizumab effects on memory and regulatory T cells. Study observations and caveats: No functional test confirmed suppression by proliferating siplizumab-culture Tregs. Where siplizumab was present, mappable alloreactive CD4+ clones averaged about 65% Treg-derived, compared with 25% to 30% in controls.

Assayed TCR templates numbered 80,000 to 100,000 for each sample. Clones were read by immunoSEQ multiplex PCR, and TCRdb kept only the in-frame ones, dropping some. The table shows about 94,000 clones, with over 85% occurring only once. This TCR was recovered from a human donor in good health. Input material: non-Treg CD4+ T cells sorted from blood.

The CDR3 DNA sequence: TGTGCCAGCAGTGGAACCCAGGGGGAAAAGGGAAACACCATATATTTT. Protein sequence: CASSGTQGEKGNTIYF. The chain recombines TRBV6-6 with TRBJ1-3; 7 nucleotides agree with TRBD1. The CDR3 is 16 residues long. J gave up 4 bases and V 5 bases, and 11 bases lay outside the gene matches. Germline assignment: CDR1 MNHNY and CDR2 SVGAGI (reference sequence).